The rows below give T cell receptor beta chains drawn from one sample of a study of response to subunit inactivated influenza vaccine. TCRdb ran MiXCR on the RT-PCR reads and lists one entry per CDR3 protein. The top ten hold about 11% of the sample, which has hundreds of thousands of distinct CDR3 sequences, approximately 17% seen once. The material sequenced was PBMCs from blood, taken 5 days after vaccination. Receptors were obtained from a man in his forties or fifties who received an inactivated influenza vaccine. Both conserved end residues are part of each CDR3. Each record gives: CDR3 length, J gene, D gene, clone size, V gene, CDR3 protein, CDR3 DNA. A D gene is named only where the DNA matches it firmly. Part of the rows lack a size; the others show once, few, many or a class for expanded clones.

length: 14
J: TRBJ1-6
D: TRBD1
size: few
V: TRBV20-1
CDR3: CSAKDRVWDSPLHF
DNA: TGCAGTGCTAAGGACAGGGTTTGGGATTCACCCCTCCACTTT

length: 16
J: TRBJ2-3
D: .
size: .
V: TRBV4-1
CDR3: CASSQGGRALTDTQYF
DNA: TGCGCCAGCAGCCAAGGAGGGCGGGCCCTCACAGATACGCAGTATTTT

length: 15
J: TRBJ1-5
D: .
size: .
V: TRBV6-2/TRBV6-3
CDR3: CASSPLIGANQPQHF
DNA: TGTGCCAGCAGTCCCCTGATAGGGGCGAATCAGCCCCAGCATTTT

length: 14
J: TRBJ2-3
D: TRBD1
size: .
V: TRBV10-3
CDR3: CAISGTGDPDTQYF
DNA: TGTGCCATCTCCGGGACAGGGGATCCAGATACGCAGTATTTT

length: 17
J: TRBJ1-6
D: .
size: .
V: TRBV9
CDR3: CASSVEFAATYNSPLHF
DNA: TGTGCCAGCAGCGTAGAGTTTGCGGCAACCTATAATTCACCCCTCCACTTT

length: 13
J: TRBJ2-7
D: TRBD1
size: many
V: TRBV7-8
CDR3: CASSLGTGSEQYF
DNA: TGTGCCAGCAGCTTGGGGACAGGGAGTGAGCAGTACTTC

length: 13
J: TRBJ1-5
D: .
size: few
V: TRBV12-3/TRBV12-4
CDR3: CASSLSRGTPQHF
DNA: TGTGCCAGCAGTTTGAGCAGGGGCACACCCCAGCATTTT

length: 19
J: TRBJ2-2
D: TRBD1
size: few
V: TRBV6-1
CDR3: CASSRTRTLTGSDTGELFF
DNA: TGTGCCAGCAGTCGCACCCGCACACTGACAGGGTCGGACACCGGGGAGCTGTTTTTT

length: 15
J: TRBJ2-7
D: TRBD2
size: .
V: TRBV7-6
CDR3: CASSPGLDFSYEQYF
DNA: TGTGCCAGCAGCCCAGGACTAGATTTCTCCTACGAGCAGTACTTC

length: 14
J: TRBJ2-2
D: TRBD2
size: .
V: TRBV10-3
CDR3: CAIGSGRTTGELFF
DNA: TGTGCCATCGGTAGCGGGCGGACCACCGGGGAGCTGTTTTTT

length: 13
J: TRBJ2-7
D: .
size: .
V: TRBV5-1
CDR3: CASNGDYSYEQYF
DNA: TGCGCCAGCAACGGCGATTACTCCTACGAGCAGTACTTC

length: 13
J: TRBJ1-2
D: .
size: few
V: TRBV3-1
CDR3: CASSQVTTAGYTF
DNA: TGTGCCAGCAGCCAAGTGACCACAGCCGGCTACACCTTC

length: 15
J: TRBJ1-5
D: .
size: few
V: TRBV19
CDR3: CASKRTAYSNQPQHF
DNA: TGTGCCAGTAAAAGGACAGCATATAGCAATCAGCCCCAGCATTTT

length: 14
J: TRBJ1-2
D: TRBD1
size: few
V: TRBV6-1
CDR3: CASSLGQDNYGYTF
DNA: TGTGCCAGCAGCCTGGGACAGGATAACTATGGCTACACCTTC

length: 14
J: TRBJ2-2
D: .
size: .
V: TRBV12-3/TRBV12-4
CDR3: CASTIRVGTGELFF
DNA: TGTGCCAGCACCATTCGGGTTGGCACCGGGGAGCTGTTTTTT

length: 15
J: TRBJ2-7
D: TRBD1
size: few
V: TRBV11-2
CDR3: CASSLHLTGLIEQYF
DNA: TGTGCCAGCAGCCTTCATTTGACAGGGCTCATCGAGCAGTACTTC

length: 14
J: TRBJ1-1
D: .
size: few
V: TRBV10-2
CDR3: CASRSPGSQEAAFF
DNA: TGCGCCAGCAGATCCCCCGGGTCCCAGGAGGCAGCTTTCTTT

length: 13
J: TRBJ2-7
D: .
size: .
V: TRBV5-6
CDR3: CASSLTGSGEQYF
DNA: TGTGCCAGCAGCTTGACAGGGTCCGGCGAGCAGTACTTC

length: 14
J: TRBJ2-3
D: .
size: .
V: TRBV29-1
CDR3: CSAQQSTSTDTQYF
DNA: TGCAGCGCCCAACAGTCCACTAGCACAGATACGCAGTATTTT

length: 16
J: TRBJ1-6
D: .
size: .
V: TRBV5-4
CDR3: CASSSGSDPNNSPLHF
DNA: TGTGCCAGCAGCTCCGGCAGCGATCCAAATAATTCACCCCTCCACTTT

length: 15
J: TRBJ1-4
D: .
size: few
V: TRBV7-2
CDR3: CASSLELGPGEKLFF
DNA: TGTGCCAGCAGCTTAGAATTGGGACCGGGGGAAAAACTGTTTTTT

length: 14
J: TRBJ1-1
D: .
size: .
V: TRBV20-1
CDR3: CSARDSGGRTEAFF
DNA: TGCAGTGCTAGAGATTCGGGGGGGCGGACTGAAGCTTTCTTT

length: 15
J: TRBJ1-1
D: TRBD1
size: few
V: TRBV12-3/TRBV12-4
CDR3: CASSLSGQLNTEAFF
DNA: TGTGCCAGCAGTTTATCGGGACAGTTGAACACTGAAGCTTTCTTT

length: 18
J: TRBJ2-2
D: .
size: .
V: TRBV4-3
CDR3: CASSQDRLTGSFTGELFF
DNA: TGCGCCAGCAGCCAAGACCGGTTGACAGGTTCTTTCACCGGGGAGCTGTTTTTT

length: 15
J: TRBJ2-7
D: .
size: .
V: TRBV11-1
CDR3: CASRGGQSSSSEQYF
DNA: TGTGCCAGCCGCGGGGGACAGTCCTCTTCGAGCGAGCAGTACTTC

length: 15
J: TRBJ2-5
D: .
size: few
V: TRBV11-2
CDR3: CASSLAPGSKETQYF
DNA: TGTGCCAGCAGCTTAGCACCGGGCAGCAAAGAGACCCAGTACTTC

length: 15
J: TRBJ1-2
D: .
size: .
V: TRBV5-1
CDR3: CASSPEVGINYGYTF
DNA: TGCGCCAGCAGCCCGGAGGTCGGAATTAACTATGGCTACACCTTC

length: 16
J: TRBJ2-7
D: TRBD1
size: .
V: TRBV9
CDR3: CASSVGAGTDTYEQYF
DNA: TGTGCCAGCAGCGTGGGAGCCGGGACAGACACTTACGAGCAGTACTTC

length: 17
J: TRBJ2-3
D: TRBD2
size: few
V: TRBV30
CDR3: CAWSSPTSGRGADTQYF
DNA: TGTGCCTGGAGTTCACCGACTAGCGGGAGGGGGGCAGATACGCAGTATTTT

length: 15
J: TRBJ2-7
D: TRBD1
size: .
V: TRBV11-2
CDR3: CASSLQFGRGHEQYF
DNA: TGTGCCAGCAGCTTACAGTTTGGCAGGGGGCACGAGCAGTACTTC

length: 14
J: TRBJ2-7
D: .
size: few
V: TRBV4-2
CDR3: CASSPQTGDYEQYF
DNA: TGTGCCAGCAGCCCACAGACAGGCGACTACGAGCAGTACTTC

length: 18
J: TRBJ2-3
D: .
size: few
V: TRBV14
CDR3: CASSQDWGWWRTTDTQYF
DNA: TGTGCCAGCAGCCAAGATTGGGGCTGGTGGCGGACCACAGATACGCAGTATTTT

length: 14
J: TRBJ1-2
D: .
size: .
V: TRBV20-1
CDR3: CSASIPGAGYGYTF
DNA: TGCAGTGCTAGTATCCCAGGGGCAGGATATGGCTACACCTTC

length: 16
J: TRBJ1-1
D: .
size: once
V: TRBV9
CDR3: CASSSPGGSMNTEAFF
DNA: TGTGCCAGCAGCTCACCCGGGGGCTCTATGAACACTGAAGCTTTCTTT

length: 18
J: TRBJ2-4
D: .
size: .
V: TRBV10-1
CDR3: CASRNLARTLTAKNIQYF
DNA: TGCGCCAGCAGAAACTTGGCACGTACCTTAACGGCCAAAAACATTCAGTACTTC

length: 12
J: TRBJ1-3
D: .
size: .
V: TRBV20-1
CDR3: CSARRPGSTIYF
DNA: TGCAGTGCTAGAAGACCGGGAAGCACCATATATTTT

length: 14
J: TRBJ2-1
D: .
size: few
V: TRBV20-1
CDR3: CSARGPGDYNEQFF
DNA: TGCAGTGCTAGAGGCCCCGGAGATTATAATGAGCAGTTCTTC

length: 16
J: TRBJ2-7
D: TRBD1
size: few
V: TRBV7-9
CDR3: CASSRTGTGARYEQYF
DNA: TGTGCCAGCAGCCGGACCGGGACAGGGGCGCGGTACGAGCAGTACTTC

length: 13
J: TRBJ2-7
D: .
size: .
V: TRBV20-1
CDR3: CSASQGGAYEQYF
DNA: TGCAGTGCTAGCCAAGGTGGGGCCTACGAGCAGTACTTC

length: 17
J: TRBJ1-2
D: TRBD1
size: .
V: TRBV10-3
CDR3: CAISPPMINTGGDGYTF
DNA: TGTGCCATCAGTCCCCCGATGATTAACACAGGGGGAGATGGCTACACCTTC

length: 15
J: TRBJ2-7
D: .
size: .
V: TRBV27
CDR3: CASSRSGAFSYEQYF
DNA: TGTGCCAGCAGCCGTTCAGGGGCCTTCTCCTACGAGCAGTACTTC

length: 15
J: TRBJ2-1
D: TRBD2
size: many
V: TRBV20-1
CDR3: CSAVPGAGGYNEQFF
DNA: TGCAGTGCTGTCCCGGGGGCGGGGGGGTACAATGAGCAGTTCTTC

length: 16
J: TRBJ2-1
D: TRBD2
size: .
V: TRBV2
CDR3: CASERGALSSYNEQFF
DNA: TGTGCCAGCGAGCGGGGGGCCCTCTCCTCCTACAATGAGCAGTTCTTC